This entry features one T cell receptor beta chain sequence. As processed by the authors: For nucleated cells, counts were estimated from reference gene primer amplification. Here immunoSEQ multiplex PCR was the method, and the copy in TCRdb shows in-frame clones only, minus some. V and J calls and clone size are copied from that table; D and trimming were computed from the DNA. Here the sample spans fewer than 350,000 clones, 86% being singletons. Between the trimmed V and J ends, which lost 0 bases and 4 bases, there was a span of 13 bases. CDR3 length equals 15 residues. Per germline, CDR1 SGHNT and CDR2 YYREEE (reference sequence). The data were taken from a study of blood T cell repertoires in COVID-19. Study information: Both acute and convalescent COVID-19 samples were obtained from the United States, Italy and Spain.

Participant ages covered about 18 to 90 years across 20 to 30 US areas. Cohort allocation depended upon clinical history that participants reported. The gene calls are TRBV5-4 and TRBJ1-2, with a weak D call TRBD1 (6 bases). The sequence derives from a woman in her forties with acute COVID-19. The sequencing input was PBMCs or T cells enriched from blood (not recorded which). CDR3 residues: CASSLEIRDTYGYTF. The CDR3 DNA sequence: TGTGCCAGCAGCTTGGAAATTAGGGACACCTATGGCTACACCTTC.